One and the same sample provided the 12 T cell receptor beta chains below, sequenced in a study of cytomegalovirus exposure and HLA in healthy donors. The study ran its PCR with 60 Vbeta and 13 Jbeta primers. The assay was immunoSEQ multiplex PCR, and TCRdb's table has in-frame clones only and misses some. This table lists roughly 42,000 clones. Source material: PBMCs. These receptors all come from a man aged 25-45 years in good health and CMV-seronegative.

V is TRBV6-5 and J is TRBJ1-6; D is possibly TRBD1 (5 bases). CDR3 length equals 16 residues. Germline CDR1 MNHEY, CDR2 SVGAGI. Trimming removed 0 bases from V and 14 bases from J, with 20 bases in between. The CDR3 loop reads CASSYSSLEVRGALHF. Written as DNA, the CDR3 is TGTGCCAGCAGTTACTCGTCTTTAGAGGTGCGGGGGGCCCTCCACTTT.

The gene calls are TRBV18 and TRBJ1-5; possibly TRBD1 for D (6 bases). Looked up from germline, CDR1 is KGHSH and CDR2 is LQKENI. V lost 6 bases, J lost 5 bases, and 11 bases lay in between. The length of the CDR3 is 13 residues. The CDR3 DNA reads TGTGCCAGCTCTCTAGCAGGGGATCAGCCCCAGCATTTT. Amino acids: CASSLAGDQPQHF.

This chain's CDR3 is CASSPYSGTPLYGYTF. The CDR3 bases are TGCGCCAGCAGCCCCTACTCCGGGACTCCTCTATACGGCTACACCTTC. The J gene is TRBJ1-2, the V gene TRBV4-3, with a possible D match to TRBD1 (5 bases). The germline gives CDR1 LGHNA, CDR2 YSLEER. Trimming took 4 bases from V and 8 from J, leaving 23 bases between them. The CDR3 is 16 residues long.

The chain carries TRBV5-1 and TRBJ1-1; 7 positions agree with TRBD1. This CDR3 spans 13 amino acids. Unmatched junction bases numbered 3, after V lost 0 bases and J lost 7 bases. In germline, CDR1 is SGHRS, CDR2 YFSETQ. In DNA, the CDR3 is TGCGCCAGCAGCTTGGGTTCAGGGGGTGAAGCTTTCTTT. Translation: CASSLGSGGEAFF.

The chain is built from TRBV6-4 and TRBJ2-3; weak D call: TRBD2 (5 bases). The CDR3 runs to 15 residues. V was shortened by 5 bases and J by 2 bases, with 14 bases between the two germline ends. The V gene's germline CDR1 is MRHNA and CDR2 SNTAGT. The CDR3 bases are TGTGCCAGCAGTCCCACTAGAGGGAACACAGATACGCAGTATTTT. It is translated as CASSPTRGNTDTQYF.

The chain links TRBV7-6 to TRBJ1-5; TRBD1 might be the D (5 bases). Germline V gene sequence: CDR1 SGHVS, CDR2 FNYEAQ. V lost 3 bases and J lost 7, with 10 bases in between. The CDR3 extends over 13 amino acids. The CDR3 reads CASSFGGVQPQHF. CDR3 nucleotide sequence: TGTGCCAGCAGCTTCGGGGGGGTACAGCCCCAGCATTTT.

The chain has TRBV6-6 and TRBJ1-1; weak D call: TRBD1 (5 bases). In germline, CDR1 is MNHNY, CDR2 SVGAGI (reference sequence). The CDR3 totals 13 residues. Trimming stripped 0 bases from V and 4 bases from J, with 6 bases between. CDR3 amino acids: CASSYSGVTEAFF. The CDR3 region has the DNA TGTGCCAGCAGTTACTCAGGGGTCACTGAAGCTTTCTTT.

The CDR3 region is CASSQGRGAGVADTQYF. In DNA form, the CDR3 reads TGCGCCAGCAGCCAAGGCCGCGGAGCGGGAGTCGCAGATACGCAGTATTTT. The rearrangement joins TRBV4-1 to TRBJ2-3, with TRBD2 identical over 8 bases. Germline CDR1 MGHRA, CDR2 YSYEKL. Trimming took 1 base from V and 4 from J; bases not matched to a gene: 10. There are 17 residues in the CDR3.

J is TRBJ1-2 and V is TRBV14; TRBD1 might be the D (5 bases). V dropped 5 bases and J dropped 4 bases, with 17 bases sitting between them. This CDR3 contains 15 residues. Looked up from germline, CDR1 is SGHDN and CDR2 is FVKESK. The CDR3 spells CASSLDSSLRYGYTF. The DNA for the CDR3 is TGTGCCAGCAGCTTAGACAGTTCCCTTCGCTATGGCTACACCTTC. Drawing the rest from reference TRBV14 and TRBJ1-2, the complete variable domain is EAGVTQFPSHSVIEKGQTVTLRCDPISGHDNLYWYRRVMGKEIKFLLHFVKESKQDESGMPNNRFLAERTGGTYSTLKVQPAELEDSGVYFCASSLDSSLRYGYTFGSGTRLTVV.

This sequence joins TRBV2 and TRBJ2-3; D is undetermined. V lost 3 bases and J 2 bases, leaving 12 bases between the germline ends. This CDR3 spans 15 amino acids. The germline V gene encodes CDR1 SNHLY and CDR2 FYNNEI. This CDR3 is CASSDPKFHTDTQYF. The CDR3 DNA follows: TGTGCCAGCAGTGATCCCAAATTTCACACAGATACGCAGTATTTT.

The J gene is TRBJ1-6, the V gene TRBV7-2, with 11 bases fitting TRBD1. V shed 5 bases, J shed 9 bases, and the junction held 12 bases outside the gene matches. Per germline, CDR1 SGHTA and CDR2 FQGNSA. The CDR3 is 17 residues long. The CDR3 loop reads CASSARPGTGGGSPLHF. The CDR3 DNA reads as TGTGCCAGCAGCGCCCGACCCGGGACAGGGGGTGGTTCACCCCTCCACTTT.

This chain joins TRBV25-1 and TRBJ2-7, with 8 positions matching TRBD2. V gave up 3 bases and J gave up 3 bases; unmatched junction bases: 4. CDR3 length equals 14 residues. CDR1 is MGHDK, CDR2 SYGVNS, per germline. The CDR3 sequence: CASSDTSGLYEQYF. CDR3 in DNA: TGTGCCAGCAGTGATACTAGCGGACTCTACGAGCAGTACTTC.